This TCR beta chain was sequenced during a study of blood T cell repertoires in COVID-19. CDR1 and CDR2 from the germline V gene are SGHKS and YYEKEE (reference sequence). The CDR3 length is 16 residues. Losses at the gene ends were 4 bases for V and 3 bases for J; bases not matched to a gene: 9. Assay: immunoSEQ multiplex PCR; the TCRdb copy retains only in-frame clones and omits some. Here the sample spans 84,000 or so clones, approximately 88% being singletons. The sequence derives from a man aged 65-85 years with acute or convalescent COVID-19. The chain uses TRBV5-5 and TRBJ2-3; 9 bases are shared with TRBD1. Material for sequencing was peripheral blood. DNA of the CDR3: TGTGCCAGCAGCCGCCAGGGACAGGGTGGAACAGATACGCAGTATTTT. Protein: CASSRQGQGGTDTQYF.